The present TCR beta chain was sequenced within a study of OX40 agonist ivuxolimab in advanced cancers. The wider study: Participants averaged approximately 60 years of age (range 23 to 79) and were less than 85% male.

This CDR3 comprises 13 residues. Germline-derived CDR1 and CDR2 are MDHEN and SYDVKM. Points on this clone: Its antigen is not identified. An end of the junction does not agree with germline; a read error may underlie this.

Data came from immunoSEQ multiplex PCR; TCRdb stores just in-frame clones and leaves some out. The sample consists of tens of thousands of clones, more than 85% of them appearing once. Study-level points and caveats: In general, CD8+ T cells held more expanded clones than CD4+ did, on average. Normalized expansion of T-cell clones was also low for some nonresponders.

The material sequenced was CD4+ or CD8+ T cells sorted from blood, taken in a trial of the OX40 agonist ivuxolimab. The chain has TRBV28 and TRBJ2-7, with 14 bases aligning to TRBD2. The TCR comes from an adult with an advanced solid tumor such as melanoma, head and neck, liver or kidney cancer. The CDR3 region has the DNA TGTGCCAGCAGTTCGGGACTAGCGGGAGAGGGTCGCTTC. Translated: CASSSGLAGEGRF.